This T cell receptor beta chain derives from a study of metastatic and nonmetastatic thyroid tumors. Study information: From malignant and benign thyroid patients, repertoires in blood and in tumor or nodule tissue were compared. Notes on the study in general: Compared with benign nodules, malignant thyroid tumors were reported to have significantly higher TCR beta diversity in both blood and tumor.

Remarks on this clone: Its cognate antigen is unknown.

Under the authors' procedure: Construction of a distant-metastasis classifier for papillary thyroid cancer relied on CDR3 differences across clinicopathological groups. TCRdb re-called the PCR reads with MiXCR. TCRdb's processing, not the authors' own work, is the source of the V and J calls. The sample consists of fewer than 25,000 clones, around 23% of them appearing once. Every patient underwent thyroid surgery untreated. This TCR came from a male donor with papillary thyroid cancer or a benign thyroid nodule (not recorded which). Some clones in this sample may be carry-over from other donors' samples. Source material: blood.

The CDR3 coding sequence is TGTGCCAGTAGTCAGTTGACAACAGATGGCTACACCTTC. It translates to CASSQLTTDGYTF. This sequence joins TRBV19 and TRBJ1-2; D ambiguous. Germline-derived CDR1 and CDR2 are LNHDA and SQIVND (reference sequence). V shed 5 bases and J shed 6 bases, with 13 bases lying between them. The CDR3 sequence is 13 residues long.